One T cell receptor beta chain is described in this entry. This sample is part of a study of blood T cell repertoires in COVID-19. CDR1 is MNHEY, CDR2 SMNVEV, per germline (reference sequence). V was pared by 2 bases and J by 7 bases, with 18 bases between. This CDR3 region has 17 residues. The data were produced by immunoSEQ multiplex PCR, yet TCRdb's version contains in-frame clones alone and is incomplete. This table holds 75,000 to 85,000 clones, approximately 81% found once. This receptor was obtained from a man aged 55-75 years with COVID-19, enrolled during active disease. Material: peripheral blood. The rearrangement joins TRBV27 to TRBJ2-6, with D tentatively TRBD1 (5 bases). This CDR3 is CASSLQQGTRGANVLTF. The CDR3 region has the DNA TGTGCCAGCAGTTTACAGCAGGGAACTCGAGGAGCCAACGTCCTGACTTTC.